These 9 T cell receptor beta chains came from one sample sequenced in a study of cytomegalovirus exposure and HLA in healthy donors. PCR primers comprised 60 Vbeta and 13 Jbeta primers. Libraries were prepared by immunoSEQ multiplex PCR; TCRdb keeps only in-frame clonotypes and omits some of them. Of roughly 150,000 clones in the sample, around 68% are singletons; the top ten hold about 10%. Sequenced: PBMCs. Every receptor here comes from a man younger than 45 in good health and CMV-seropositive.

The rearrangement links TRBV15 to TRBJ2-3; D is possibly TRBD1 (6 bases). There are 12 residues in the CDR3. From germline, CDR1 is LNHNV and CDR2 YYDKDF (reference sequence). Trimming took 5 bases from V and 5 from J, leaving 8 bases between them. Here the CDR3 DNA reads TGTGCCACCAGCGAACAGGGAGATACGCAGTATTTT. Residues: CATSEQGDTQYF.

This clone occurred a few times. The J gene is TRBJ2-7, the V gene TRBV7-8; tentative D call: TRBD2 (5 bases). V was shortened by 5 bases and J by 2 bases, with 16 bases between the two germline ends. The V gene's germline CDR1 is SGHVS and CDR2 FQNEAQ. CDR3 size: 15 residues. The CDR3 nucleotides are TGTGCCAGCAGCCGAAGCAGTAGCGCGACCTACGAGCAGTACTTC. The encoded protein is CASSRSSSATYEQYF.

This clone was observed a single time. The gene calls are TRBV19 and TRBJ1-5; 9 nucleotides line up with TRBD1. Looked up from germline, CDR1 is LNHDA and CDR2 is SQIVND (reference sequence). This CDR3 has 15 residues. V was pared by 2 bases and J by 5 bases, with 4 bases of the junction left unmatched. The CDR3 loop reads CASSIIRTGDQPQHF. As DNA, the CDR3 is TGTGCCAGTAGTATAATTAGGACAGGGGATCAGCCCCAGCATTTT.

This rearrangement joins TRBV7-9 to TRBJ1-1; 8 bases are a match to TRBD1. V trimming: 5 bases; J trimming: 7 bases; junction bases outside the gene matches: 9. This CDR3 comprises 14 residues. The germline CDR1 and CDR2 sequences are SEHNR and FQNEAQ (reference sequence). CDR3 in amino acids: CASSPLPTGGEAFF. CDR3 sequence (DNA): TGTGCCAGCAGCCCACTCCCAACAGGGGGTGAAGCTTTCTTT.

Only a few counts were recorded for this clone. The rearrangement uses TRBV5-6 and TRBJ2-5; D is unclear. The germline gives CDR1 SGHDT, CDR2 YYEEEE. V dropped 0 bases and J dropped 2 bases, with 5 bases sitting between them. This CDR3 is built from 13 residues. CDR3 sequence: CASSLGYQETQYF. CDR3 bases: TGTGCCAGCAGCTTGGGCTATCAAGAGACCCAGTACTTC.

The chain joins TRBV5-1 to TRBJ2-3, with 7 nucleotides matching TRBD1. Germline V gene lookup returns CDR1 SGHRS and CDR2 YFSETQ. The CDR3 has 14 residues. V was pared by 7 bases and J by 0 bases, with 5 bases of the junction left unmatched. The CDR3 loop is CASRPGQSTDTQYF. For the CDR3, the DNA is TGCGCCAGCCGACCGGGACAGAGCACAGATACGCAGTATTTT.

The V and J genes are TRBV7-9 and TRBJ1-1; D possibly corresponds to TRBD1 (5 bases). Per germline, CDR1 SEHNR and CDR2 FQNEAQ (reference sequence). The CDR3 runs 14 residues. V dropped 1 base and J dropped 1 base, with 7 bases sitting between them. CDR3 sequence: CASSLGGANTEAFF. Here the CDR3 DNA reads TGTGCCAGCAGCTTAGGCGGGGCGAACACTGAAGCTTTCTTT.

The table lists this clone with a few counts. At one boundary the junction diverges from the germline segment, which might be a read error. The chain uses TRBV7-9 and TRBJ2-7; TRBD2 is a possible D gene (6 bases). The CDR3 runs to 13 residues. Per the germline V gene, CDR1 is SEHNR and CDR2 is FQNEAQ (reference sequence). The CDR3 sequence is CSSSPGVTYEQYF. CDR3 nucleotide sequence: TGTTCCAGCAGCCCGGGGGTCACCTACGAGCAGTACTTC.

The chain uses TRBV9 and TRBJ1-3; TRBD1 agrees at 9 bases. Germline CDR1 reads SGDLS; CDR2 reads YYNGEE. There are 21 residues in the CDR3. V was pared by 3 bases and J by 0 bases, with 19 bases of the junction left unmatched. CDR3 protein: CASSAPSDKGQGLASGNTIYF. The CDR3 region has the DNA TGTGCCAGCAGCGCTCCATCCGATAAAGGACAGGGGCTAGCCTCTGGAAACACCATATATTTT.